The rows below give T cell receptor beta chains drawn from one sample of a study of regulatory T cells in long-lasting Graves disease. From the multiplex PCR reads, TCRdb called clonotypes with MiXCR, one entry per CDR3 protein. The sample carries 530,000 or so distinct CDR3 sequences, roughly 13% recorded once. These data were also reused for a study on T cells in Graves' hyperthyroidism and ophthalmopathy.

The sample in question was peripheral blood mononuclear cells (PBMCs), obtained at new diagnosis, from a patient treated with antithyroid drugs. These receptors were taken from a man aged 25-40 years with Graves disease. The CDR3 runs from the conserved cysteine through the conserved F or W. A D gene is named only where the DNA matches it firmly. Only some rows state a clone size, as once, few, many or a class for expanded clones.

abundance: few; j_gene: TRBJ1-6; len: 15; d_gene: NA; v_gene: TRBV3-1; CDR3nt: TGTGCCAGCAGCCAAGAGACTAGGATGAATTCACCCCTCCACTTT; CDR3aa: CASSQETRMNSPLHF
abundance: NA; j_gene: TRBJ2-3; len: 13; d_gene: TRBD2; v_gene: TRBV20-1; CDR3nt: TGCAGTGCCGTAGCGGGAGGGACAGATACGCAGTATTTT; CDR3aa: CSAVAGGTDTQYF
abundance: many; j_gene: TRBJ2-7; len: 13; d_gene: NA; v_gene: TRBV18; CDR3nt: TGTGCCAGCTCAGCACAGGGTGACTACGAGCAGTACTTC; CDR3aa: CASSAQGDYEQYF
abundance: many; j_gene: TRBJ2-1; len: 18; d_gene: NA; v_gene: TRBV7-9; CDR3nt: TGTGCCAGCAGCTCCGTAGGGTCAGGGAGGAGCTCCTACAATGAGCAGTTCTTC; CDR3aa: CASSSVGSGRSSYNEQFF
abundance: NA; j_gene: TRBJ2-3; len: 15; d_gene: NA; v_gene: TRBV3-1; CDR3nt: TGTGCCAGCAGCCACAGCGGAACTAGCACAGATACGCAGTATTTT; CDR3aa: CASSHSGTSTDTQYF
abundance: many; j_gene: TRBJ1-5; len: 15; d_gene: NA; v_gene: TRBV6-1; CDR3nt: TGTGCCAGCAGTGAGGACCAGGTTGGTTTTCAGCCCCAGCATTTT; CDR3aa: CASSEDQVGFQPQHF
abundance: many; j_gene: TRBJ1-2; len: 12; d_gene: NA; v_gene: TRBV20-1; CDR3nt: TGCAGTGCTTTCAACCCGGGGTATGGCTACACCTTC; CDR3aa: CSAFNPGYGYTF
abundance: few; j_gene: TRBJ2-3; len: 19; d_gene: TRBD2; v_gene: TRBV20-1; CDR3nt: TGCAGTGCTAGAGATCTTGGTAGCGGGAGGACCCTAATTCCAGATACGCAGTATTTT; CDR3aa: CSARDLGSGRTLIPDTQYF
abundance: many; j_gene: TRBJ1-1; len: 13; d_gene: NA; v_gene: TRBV2; CDR3nt: TGTGCCACTGGGGCCCAAGTGAAAACTGAAGCTTTCTTT; CDR3aa: CATGAQVKTEAFF
abundance: NA; j_gene: TRBJ2-3; len: 16; d_gene: TRBD1; v_gene: TRBV10-3; CDR3nt: TGTGCCATCAGAGCAGACAGGGGGGCGCGTGCAGATACGCAGTATTTT; CDR3aa: CAIRADRGARADTQYF
abundance: many; j_gene: TRBJ1-2; len: 14; d_gene: TRBD1; v_gene: TRBV19; CDR3nt: TGTGCCAGTAGTATTTTCGGACAGGGTCTGGGCTACACCTTC; CDR3aa: CASSIFGQGLGYTF
abundance: many; j_gene: TRBJ1-3; len: 12; d_gene: NA; v_gene: TRBV12-5; CDR3nt: TGTGCTAGTGGTGAAACTGGAAACACCATATATTTT; CDR3aa: CASGETGNTIYF
abundance: NA; j_gene: TRBJ2-3; len: 14; d_gene: NA; v_gene: TRBV29-1; CDR3nt: TGCAGCGTGCTACAGGGAGTTGGCACAGATACGCAGTATTTT; CDR3aa: CSVLQGVGTDTQYF
abundance: many; j_gene: TRBJ1-4; len: 15; d_gene: NA; v_gene: TRBV2; CDR3nt: TGTGCCAGCAGTTTGACAGACCCACCTAATGAAAAACTGTTTTTT; CDR3aa: CASSLTDPPNEKLFF
abundance: NA; j_gene: TRBJ2-7; len: 15; d_gene: NA; v_gene: TRBV10-3; CDR3nt: TGTGCCATCAGTGAGGACGGACCCGAACAGGGCGAGCAGTACTTC; CDR3aa: CAISEDGPEQGEQYF
abundance: NA; j_gene: TRBJ1-1; len: 13; d_gene: NA; v_gene: TRBV7-9; CDR3nt: TGTGCCAGCAGCTTAGTGTCGGGACATGAAGCTTTCTTT; CDR3aa: CASSLVSGHEAFF
abundance: many; j_gene: TRBJ1-2; len: 12; d_gene: NA; v_gene: TRBV12-3/TRBV12-4; CDR3nt: TGTGCCAGCAGTTCTGGACAGTATGGCTACACCTTC; CDR3aa: CASSSGQYGYTF
abundance: many; j_gene: TRBJ2-7; len: 12; d_gene: TRBD2; v_gene: TRBV29-1; CDR3nt: TGCAGCGTAAGCGGGAGGGCCTACGAGCAGTACTTC; CDR3aa: CSVSGRAYEQYF
abundance: NA; j_gene: TRBJ1-2; len: 14; d_gene: NA; v_gene: TRBV12-3/TRBV12-4; CDR3nt: TGTGCCAGCAGTTGGGGGATCTCTAACTATGGCTACACCTTC; CDR3aa: CASSWGISNYGYTF
abundance: NA; j_gene: TRBJ2-1; len: 16; d_gene: NA; v_gene: TRBV24-1; CDR3nt: TGTGCCACCAGTGGTCTTTCAGGGGACTATAGGGATGAGCAGTTCTTC; CDR3aa: CATSGLSGDYRDEQFF
abundance: NA; j_gene: TRBJ2-7; len: 15; d_gene: TRBD1; v_gene: TRBV4-1; CDR3nt: TGCGCCAGCAGCCCCACGCCGACAGGGGTATACGAGCAGTACTTC; CDR3aa: CASSPTPTGVYEQYF
abundance: few; j_gene: TRBJ2-3; len: 11; d_gene: NA; v_gene: TRBV7-2; CDR3nt: TGTGCCAGCAGCCCCGACTACCTCGGGTATTTT; CDR3aa: CASSPDYLGYF
abundance: NA; j_gene: TRBJ2-7; len: 14; d_gene: TRBD2; v_gene: TRBV2; CDR3nt: TGTGCCAGCAGTAGTAGCGGGAAGCCCTACGAGCAGTACTTC; CDR3aa: CASSSSGKPYEQYF
abundance: many; j_gene: TRBJ2-1; len: 13; d_gene: NA; v_gene: TRBV7-3; CDR3nt: TGTGCCAGCAGCTCCTTGATGGGCAATGAGCAGTTCTTC; CDR3aa: CASSSLMGNEQFF
abundance: NA; j_gene: TRBJ2-5; len: 14; d_gene: NA; v_gene: TRBV19; CDR3nt: TGTGCCAGTAGTATTTGGGGTCTGGTTGAGACCCAGTACTTC; CDR3aa: CASSIWGLVETQYF
abundance: NA; j_gene: TRBJ1-1; len: 15; d_gene: NA; v_gene: TRBV14; CDR3nt: TGTGCCAGCAGCCAACGAGGGGGGAGCGGCACTGAAGCTTTCTTT; CDR3aa: CASSQRGGSGTEAFF
abundance: many; j_gene: TRBJ2-7; len: 17; d_gene: NA; v_gene: TRBV11-1; CDR3nt: TGTGCCAGCAGCCCTATTCCTGCCGGGACATGGACCTACGAGCAGTACTTC; CDR3aa: CASSPIPAGTWTYEQYF